Below, one T cell receptor beta chain is given with its context. The data stem from a study of cytomegalovirus exposure and HLA in healthy donors. Primers included in the PCR were 60 Vbeta and 13 Jbeta primers. The table came from immunoSEQ multiplex PCR; TCRdb's copy has only in-frame clones and leaves some out. The sample gives around 170,000 clones, approximately 79% of which show up once; approximately 0.7% is in the top ten. Per the germline V gene, CDR1 is SGHTA and CDR2 is FQGTGA. This CDR3 has 13 residues. Trimming cost V 4 bases and J 7 bases, with 14 bases left between them. This chain joins TRBV7-3 and TRBJ2-7, with D perhaps matching TRBD2 (5 bases). The TCR comes from a woman aged 40 to 50 in good health and CMV-seronegative. Sequencing used PBMCs. The CDR3 protein is CASSSGITGEQYF. The CDR3 DNA reads TGTGCCAGCAGCTCTGGAATAACGGGAGAGCAGTACTTC. The entire variable domain, with the rest obtained from reference TRBV7-3 and TRBJ2-7, is as follows: GAGVSQTPSNKVTEKGKYVELRCDPISGHTALYWYRQSLGQGPEFLIYFQGTGAADDSGLPNDRFFAVRPEGSVSTLKIQRTERGDSAVYLCASSSGITGEQYFGPGTRLTVT.